The next 11 T cell receptor beta chains were all read from a single sample in a study of Ad26.COV2.S vaccination and SARS-CoV-2 variants. Treatment indicated: about 20 received Ad26.COV2.S at low or high dose, single or two shots; roughly 5 received placebo; per-sample allocation not given. Each sample was drawn 63 days after the first injection (of vaccine or placebo). Sequencing was performed with immunoSEQ multiplex PCR; in TCRdb, only in-frame clones are kept and a portion is missing. Among hundreds of thousands of clones listed, more than 70% were seen once. Sequenced material: peripheral blood, taken in a trial of Ad26.COV2.S vaccine versus placebo. The receptors shown here come from a person between 18 and 59 years old who received the Ad26.COV2.S COVID-19 vaccine or a placebo.

This rearrangement joins TRBV24-1 to TRBJ2-3; unclear D gene. Germline assignment: CDR1 KGHDR and CDR2 SFDVKD. The CDR3 length is 16 residues. Trimming took 3 bases from V and 4 from J, leaving 16 bases between them. The CDR3 loop reads CATSDPGSGSSDTQYF. The CDR3 DNA reads as TGTGCCACCAGTGATCCCGGCTCCGGGTCCTCAGATACGCAGTATTTT.

The V call is TRBV11-2, the J call TRBJ2-4; TRBD2 matches 9 bases. The CDR3 totals 16 residues. The germline gives CDR1 SGHAT, CDR2 FQNNGV. V trimming: 1 base; J trimming: 3 bases; junction bases outside the gene matches: 4. The CDR3 DNA follows: TGTGCCAGCAGCTTAGTGGGCGGGAGGGGCAAAAACATTCAGTACTTC. This translates into CASSLVGGRGKNIQYF.

This chain links TRBV7-2 with TRBJ2-2; tentatively, D is TRBD1 or TRBD2 (8 bases each). V gave up 5 bases and J gave up 7 bases, with 17 bases separating them. The CDR3 loop spans 15 amino acids. Germline assignment: CDR1 SGHTA and CDR2 FQGNSA. The CDR3 loop is CASSRRGREVGELFF. CDR3 nucleotides: TGTGCCAGCAGCCGCAGGGGGCGGGAGGTCGGGGAGCTGTTTTTT.

V and J are TRBV18 and TRBJ1-1; no clear D. The V and J ends lost 4 bases and 3 bases respectively, with 6 bases between them. CDR1 and CDR2 from the germline V gene are KGHSH and LQKENI. The CDR3 runs to 12 residues. CDR3 sequence: CASSQGYTEAFF. DNA of the CDR3: TGTGCCAGCTCACAGGGCTACACTGAAGCTTTCTTT.

The rearrangement uses TRBV7-9 and TRBJ2-7; no clear D. Trimming took 7 bases from V and 2 from J, leaving 15 bases between them. The germline gives CDR1 SEHNR, CDR2 FQNEAQ (reference sequence). This CDR3 is 14 amino acids long. The CDR3 reads CASTSGQNPYEQYF. The CDR3 nucleotides read TGTGCCAGCACGTCTGGGCAAAATCCCTACGAGCAGTACTTC.

V gene TRBV24-1 combines with J gene TRBJ1-5; D gene ambiguous. This CDR3 region has 14 residues. The germline CDR1 and CDR2 sequences are KGHDR and SFDVKD. The ends were cut back, 4 bases at V and 0 bases at J, with 6 bases in the middle. The CDR3 loop is CATSDPDSNQPQHF. CDR3 coding DNA: TGTGCCACCAGTGACCCAGATAGCAATCAGCCCCAGCATTTT.

The chain has TRBV2 and TRBJ2-7; TRBD1 aligns across 9 bases. The CDR3 is 13 residues long. The V segment lost 10 bases and the J segment 6 bases; nucleotides outside the gene matches: 10. From germline, CDR1 is SNHLY and CDR2 FYNNEI. CDR3 protein: CATGQGTLSEQYF. As DNA, the CDR3 is TGTGCCACCGGACAGGGGACCCTCTCCGAGCAGTACTTC.

V usage is TRBV5-1 and J usage is TRBJ2-7, with a tentative D call TRBD1 (6 bases). Trimming removed 4 bases from V and 5 bases from J, with 13 bases in between. The CDR3 has 13 amino acids. In germline, CDR1 is SGHRS, CDR2 YFSETQ. In DNA form, the CDR3 reads TGCGCCAGCAGCCTACAGGGAAACAACGAGCAGTACTTC. It is translated as CASSLQGNNEQYF. Complete variable domain (other parts from reference TRBV5-1 and TRBJ2-7): KAGVTQTPRYLIKTRGQQVTLSCSPISGHRSVSWYQQTPGQGLQFLFEYFSETQRNKGNFPGRFSGRQFSNSRSEMNVSTLELGDSALYLCASSLQGNNEQYFGPGTRLTVT.

The rearrangement joins TRBV5-4 to TRBJ2-1; 9 bases match TRBD1. Germline loops: CDR1 SGHNT, CDR2 YYREEE (reference sequence). The V and J ends lost 5 bases and 5 bases, in that order; junction bases with no gene match: 11. This CDR3 contains 16 residues. CDR3 sequence (DNA): TGTGCCAGCAGAACTTTATCCGGGACAGGGCACAATGAGCAGTTCTTC. The encoded protein is CASRTLSGTGHNEQFF.

The chain employs TRBV30 and TRBJ2-7; 8 bases are shared with TRBD1. The CDR3 sequence is 14 residues long. The germline V gene encodes CDR1 GTSNPN and CDR2 SVGIG (reference sequence). The V gene end was trimmed by 3 bases and the J gene end by 7 bases; junction bases not matched to a gene: 11. The CDR3 here is CAWSALDREMEQYF. The CDR3 DNA follows: TGTGCCTGGAGCGCGTTGGACAGGGAGATGGAGCAGTACTTC.

CDR3 region: CASSLTDSSGSAEAFF. The CDR3 nucleotides read TGCGCCAGCAGCTTAACGGACAGTTCGGGATCCGCTGAAGCTTTCTTT. The gene calls are TRBV5-1 and TRBJ1-1, with D tentatively TRBD1 (6 bases). The CDR3 loop spans 16 amino acids. V was trimmed by 2 bases and J by 6 bases, leaving 20 bases between them. Germline V lookup: CDR1 SGHRS, CDR2 YFSETQ.